The rows below give T cell receptor beta chains drawn from one sample of a study of T cells in Graves' hyperthyroidism and ophthalmopathy. Using its own MiXCR run on the multiplex PCR reads, TCRdb lists one record per CDR3 protein. The sample lists about 150,000 distinct CDR3 sequences, around 21% seen once, with more than 65% in the top ten. The specimen sequenced was blood. These receptors were taken from a woman in her forties or fifties with Graves' hyperthyroidism that later progressed to Graves' ophthalmopathy. CDR3s include the opening cysteine and the closing phenylalanine or tryptophan. The D gene is left open where the match is weak. Expanded clones are given a class, and other clones once, few, many or no size at all.

clone size: few; V gene: TRBV20-1; J gene: TRBJ2-3; D gene: NA; CDR3 protein: CSARTGIDTQYF; CDR3 DNA: TGCAGTGCGCGTACAGGGATAGATACGCAGTATTTT
clone size: NA; V gene: TRBV19; J gene: TRBJ2-6; D gene: NA; CDR3 protein: CATRGGGFSGANVLTF; CDR3 DNA: TGTGCCACCCGGGGAGGGGGCTTCTCTGGGGCCAACGTCCTGACTTTC
clone size: NA; V gene: TRBV27; J gene: TRBJ2-6; D gene: NA; CDR3 protein: CASKPSAGANVLTF; CDR3 DNA: TGTGCCAGTAAACCAAGCGCTGGGGCCAACGTCCTGACTTTC
clone size: many; V gene: TRBV9; J gene: TRBJ2-7; D gene: NA; CDR3 protein: CASSVERDQPSYEQYF; CDR3 DNA: TGTGCCAGCAGCGTAGAAAGGGACCAACCCTCCTACGAGCAGTACTTC
clone size: NA; V gene: TRBV12-3/TRBV12-4; J gene: TRBJ2-7; D gene: TRBD2; CDR3 protein: CASSLVWSGSVYEQYF; CDR3 DNA: TGTGCCAGCAGTTTAGTGTGGAGCGGGAGCGTTTACGAGCAGTACTTC
clone size: NA; V gene: TRBV11-2; J gene: TRBJ2-1; D gene: NA; CDR3 protein: CASSLIGGNEQFF; CDR3 DNA: TGTGCCAGCAGCTTGATCGGAGGGAACGAGCAGTTCTTC
clone size: NA; V gene: TRBV6-2/TRBV6-3; J gene: TRBJ2-7; D gene: TRBD1; CDR3 protein: CASSYLTGDEQYF; CDR3 DNA: TGTGCCAGCAGTTACCTGACAGGGGATGAGCAGTACTTC
clone size: many; V gene: TRBV29-1; J gene: TRBJ1-1; D gene: NA; CDR3 protein: CSVDRGTEAFF; CDR3 DNA: TGCAGCGTTGACAGGGGCACTGAAGCTTTCTTT
clone size: NA; V gene: TRBV20-1; J gene: TRBJ2-1; D gene: TRBD2; CDR3 protein: CSAGAGTSGSNEQFF; CDR3 DNA: TGCAGTGCTGGGGCCGGGACTAGCGGGAGTAATGAGCAGTTCTTC
clone size: few; V gene: TRBV5-1; J gene: TRBJ2-1; D gene: TRBD1; CDR3 protein: CASSLGTKTGGDEQFF; CDR3 DNA: TGCGCCAGCAGCTTGGGGACTAAGACAGGGGGCGATGAGCAGTTCTTC
clone size: many; V gene: TRBV2; J gene: TRBJ1-3; D gene: NA; CDR3 protein: CASSSRGRTLSGNTIYF; CDR3 DNA: TGTGCCAGCAGTTCACGCGGCCGCACCCTCTCTGGAAACACCATATATTTT
clone size: few; V gene: TRBV7-9; J gene: TRBJ2-4; D gene: NA; CDR3 protein: CASSLAGTGLAKNIQYF; CDR3 DNA: TGTGCCAGCAGCTTAGCGGGTACTGGCTTAGCCAAAAACATTCAGTACTTC
clone size: few; V gene: TRBV7-2; J gene: TRBJ2-7; D gene: NA; CDR3 protein: CASSLVLGPYEQYF; CDR3 DNA: TGTGCCAGCAGCTTAGTACTAGGGCCCTACGAGCAGTACTTC
clone size: many; V gene: TRBV7-2; J gene: TRBJ2-1; D gene: NA; CDR3 protein: CASSLYTLGGNEQFF; CDR3 DNA: TGTGCCAGCAGCTTATACACACTAGGCGGCAATGAGCAGTTCTTC